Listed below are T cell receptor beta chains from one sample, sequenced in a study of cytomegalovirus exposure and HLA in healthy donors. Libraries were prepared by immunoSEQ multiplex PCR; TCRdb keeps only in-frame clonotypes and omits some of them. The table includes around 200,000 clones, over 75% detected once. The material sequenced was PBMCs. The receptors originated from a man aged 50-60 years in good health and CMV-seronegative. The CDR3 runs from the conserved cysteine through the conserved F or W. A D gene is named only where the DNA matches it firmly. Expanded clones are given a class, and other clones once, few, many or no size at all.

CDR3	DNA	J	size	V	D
CAWSVDRSNYGYTF	TGTGCCTGGAGTGTCGACAGAAGTAACTATGGCTACACCTTC	TRBJ1-2	NA	TRBV30	NA
CASSLGLAGESYEQYF	TGTGCCAGCAGCTTAGGACTAGCGGGGGAGTCCTACGAGCAGTACTTC	TRBJ2-7	NA	TRBV7-8	TRBD2
CAWPPPGQGRAPLHF	TGTGCCTGGCCCCCGCCGGGACAGGGGAGAGCACCCCTCCACTTT	TRBJ1-6	NA	TRBV30	TRBD1
CASIKDNPGANVLTF	TGTGCCAGCATTAAAGACAACCCTGGGGCCAACGTCCTGACTTTC	TRBJ2-6	NA	TRBV11-2	NA
CASSFGTGATNEKLFF	TGTGCCAGCAGCTTCGGCACAGGGGCAACTAATGAAAAACTGTTTTTT	TRBJ1-4	NA	TRBV7-9	TRBD1
CASSTGLRGYTF	TGTGCCAGTAGTACAGGGTTGCGTGGCTACACCTTC	TRBJ1-2	NA	TRBV19	NA
CASSLAGEGEQYF	TGCGCCAGCAGCTTGGCTGGGGAGGGCGAGCAGTACTTC	TRBJ2-7	NA	TRBV5-1	TRBD2
CASSAINEKLFF	TGTGCCAGCAGCGCTATTAATGAAAAACTGTTTTTT	TRBJ1-4	NA	TRBV14	NA
CASSVGLNNEKLFF	TGTGCCAGCAGTGTGGGACTGAACAATGAAAAACTGTTTTTT	TRBJ1-4	NA	TRBV2	NA
CASSPLESRNTIYF	TGTGCCAGCTCACCACTCGAGTCTCGAAACACCATATATTTT	TRBJ1-3	NA	TRBV18	NA
CASSLEGGDRGHQPQHF	TGTGCCAGCAGCTTAGAAGGGGGGGACAGGGGGCATCAGCCCCAGCATTTT	TRBJ1-5	NA	TRBV7-6	TRBD1
CASSQYGGAPGTQYF	TGCGCCAGCAGCCAGTACGGGGGAGCTCCGGGGACCCAGTACTTC	TRBJ2-5	NA	TRBV4-3	NA
CASSINSRDSPLHF	TGTGCCAGTAGTATAAACAGTCGCGATTCACCCCTCCACTTT	TRBJ1-6	NA	TRBV19	NA
CAISALGGEQYF	TGTGCCATCAGTGCGTTGGGGGGAGAGCAGTACTTC	TRBJ2-7	NA	TRBV10-3	NA
CASKGERGRGTEAFF	TGTGCCAGCAAAGGAGAGAGGGGGCGAGGCACTGAAGCTTTCTTT	TRBJ1-1	NA	TRBV2	TRBD1
CASSVDVRTDTQYF	TGTGCCAGCAGCGTAGATGTGAGGACAGATACGCAGTATTTT	TRBJ2-3	NA	TRBV9	NA
CASSQTEGLVRLETQYF	TGTGCCAGCAGTCAGACCGAGGGACTAGTGAGGTTGGAGACCCAGTACTTC	TRBJ2-5	NA	TRBV14	TRBD2
CATSPTLYRGGTGKLFF	TGTGCCACCAGTCCAACCCTTTACAGGGGGGGTACCGGGAAGCTGTTTTTT	TRBJ2-2	NA	TRBV27	NA
CASSDSPGGYNEQFF	TGTGCCAGCAGTGACTCTCCGGGGGGATACAATGAGCAGTTCTTC	TRBJ2-1	NA	TRBV6-4	TRBD2
CATSRDPGSNTDTQYF	TGTGCCACCAGCAGAGATCCGGGATCGAACACAGATACGCAGTATTTT	TRBJ2-3	few	TRBV15	NA
CASSPWTGLGYGYTF	TGTGCCAGCAGCCCTTGGACAGGGTTAGGCTATGGCTACACCTTC	TRBJ1-2	NA	TRBV9	TRBD1
CASSQGPGQVLPATF	TGCGCCAGCAGCCAAGGCCCGGGACAGGTCCTCCCTGCCACCTTC	TRBJ1-2	NA	TRBV4-1	TRBD1
CASSGSGARSYEQYF	TGTGCCAGCAGCGGGAGCGGGGCCCGATCCTACGAGCAGTACTTC	TRBJ2-7	NA	TRBV5-5	TRBD2
CASSSIFYSGGAWETQYF	TGTGCCAGCAGCTCCATTTTCTATAGCGGGGGGGCCTGGGAGACCCAGTACTTC	TRBJ2-5	NA	TRBV7-2	TRBD2
CASSFEGAPGYTF	TGTGCCAGCAGCTTCGAGGGGGCGCCAGGCTACACCTTC	TRBJ1-2	NA	TRBV7-2	TRBD1
CASSPILGGGNTEAFF	TGTGCCAGCTCACCAATTCTCGGGGGGGGGAACACTGAAGCTTTCTTT	TRBJ1-1	NA	TRBV18	NA
CASSAGTGHYGYTF	TGCGCCAGCAGCGCCGGGACAGGGCACTATGGCTACACCTTC	TRBJ1-2	NA	TRBV5-1	TRBD1
CASSFGDYNEQFF	TGTGCCAGCAGCTTCGGTGATTACAATGAGCAGTTCTTC	TRBJ2-1	NA	TRBV13	NA
CAWSSPRQGLF	TGTGCCTGGAGTAGCCCCCGACAGGGTCTGTTT	TRBJ1-1	NA	TRBV30	TRBD1
CSVREQGSEQYF	TGCAGCGTTAGAGAACAGGGCAGCGAGCAGTACTTC	TRBJ2-7	few	TRBV29-1	NA
CASTRPGTGELFF	TGTGCCAGCACTAGGCCGGGCACCGGGGAGCTGTTTTTT	TRBJ2-2	NA	TRBV6-1	NA
CASSPPGLPNEKLFF	TGTGCCAGCAGCCCACCGGGACTGCCTAATGAAAAACTGTTTTTT	TRBJ1-4	once	TRBV9	NA
CASSPLDREKLFF	TGTGCCAGCAGCCCCTTAGACAGAGAAAAACTGTTTTTT	TRBJ1-4	NA	TRBV11-2	NA
CAIATSGGYEQYF	TGTGCCATCGCAACTAGCGGGGGGTACGAGCAGTACTTC	TRBJ2-7	NA	TRBV7-2	TRBD2
CASSQDFGAGSTDTQYF	TGCGCCAGCAGCCAAGATTTCGGGGCGGGGAGCACAGATACGCAGTATTTT	TRBJ2-3	NA	TRBV4-3	NA
CASSYSDGKNIQYF	TGTGCCAGCAGTTACTCTGACGGGAAAAACATTCAGTACTTC	TRBJ2-4	NA	TRBV6-6	NA
CASSRDRAYEQYF	TGTGCCAGCAGCCGGGACAGAGCCTACGAGCAGTACTTC	TRBJ2-7	NA	TRBV6-1	TRBD1
CASSLRDRARNTEAFF	TGTGCCAGCAGTTTACGCGACAGGGCGAGGAACACTGAAGCTTTCTTT	TRBJ1-1	NA	TRBV28	TRBD1
CASSSQGRNEQYF	TGCGCCAGCAGCTCCCAGGGGCGCAACGAGCAGTACTTC	TRBJ2-7	once	TRBV5-1	NA
CASSLGPGSPLHF	TGTGCCAGCAGCTTGGGTCCGGGTTCACCCCTCCACTTT	TRBJ1-6	NA	TRBV5-6	NA
CASSARRQANYGYTF	TGTGCCAGCAGCGCTCGTCGACAGGCGAACTATGGCTACACCTTC	TRBJ1-2	NA	TRBV9	NA
CASSLRGDTVFPGELFF	TGTGCCAGCAGTTTAAGAGGGGACACCGTTTTTCCCGGGGAGCTGTTTTTT	TRBJ2-2	NA	TRBV27	NA
CASSAKWRETQYF	TGTGCCAGCAGTGCTAAGTGGAGGGAGACCCAGTACTTC	TRBJ2-5	NA	TRBV6-5	NA
CASSLRSGMNTEAFF	TGTGCCAGCAGCTTAAGGAGTGGAATGAACACTGAAGCTTTCTTT	TRBJ1-1	once	TRBV7-9	NA
CASSPDRVEGYTF	TGCGCCAGCAGCCCAGACAGGGTTGAAGGCTACACCTTC	TRBJ1-2	few	TRBV5-1	TRBD1
CASSYPRVSGNTIYF	TGTGCCAGCAGTTACCCCCGAGTATCCGGAAACACCATATATTTT	TRBJ1-3	NA	TRBV6-5	NA